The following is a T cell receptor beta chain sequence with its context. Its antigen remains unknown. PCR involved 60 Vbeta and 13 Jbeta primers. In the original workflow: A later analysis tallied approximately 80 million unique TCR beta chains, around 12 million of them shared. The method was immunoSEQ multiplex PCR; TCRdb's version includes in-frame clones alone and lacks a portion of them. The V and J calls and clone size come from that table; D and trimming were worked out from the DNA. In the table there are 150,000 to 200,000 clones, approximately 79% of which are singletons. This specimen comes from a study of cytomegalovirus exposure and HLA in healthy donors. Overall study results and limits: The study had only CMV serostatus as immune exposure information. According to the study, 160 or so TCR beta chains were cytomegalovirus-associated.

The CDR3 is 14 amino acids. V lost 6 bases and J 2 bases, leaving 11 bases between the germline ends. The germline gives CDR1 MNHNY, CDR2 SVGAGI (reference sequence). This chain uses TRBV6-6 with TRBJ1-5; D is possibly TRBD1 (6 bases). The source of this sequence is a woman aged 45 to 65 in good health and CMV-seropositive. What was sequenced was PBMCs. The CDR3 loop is CASREQGRNQPQHF. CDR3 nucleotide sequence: TGTGCCAGCAGAGAACAGGGCCGCAATCAGCCCCAGCATTTT.